This TCR beta chain is from a study of blood T cells in healthy people across ages. This clonotype is a singleton in its sample. A second PCR of roughly 6 to 12 cycles used a sample-barcoded 5' primer and a J-beta primer mix. TCRdb fed the 5' RACE reads into MiXCR, producing one record per CDR3 protein. Altogether about 320,000 distinct CDR3 sequences are present, 27% being singletons, with the ten largest covering approximately 28%. The CDR3 covers 16 residues. Deletions cut 5 bases from V and 0 bases from J, with 14 bases between. This sequence was found in a woman aged 70-85 years in good health. The sequencing input was blood. V gene TRBV12-3 or TRBV12-4 combines with J gene TRBJ2-1; D is ambiguous. The CDR3 DNA reads TGTGCCAGCAGTGGTCGCGGCAGGAGCTCCTACAATGAGCAGTTCTTC. Translated: CASSGRGRSSYNEQFF.